This is a list of T cell receptor beta chains from one sample in a study of early stage breast cancer tumors. Sequenced by immunoSEQ multiplex PCR; TCRdb stores in-frame clones only, minus some. The table records fewer than 70,000 clones, over 60% of them present only once. The sequenced sample consisted of blood. The receptors shown here come from a person aged 25-39 years with breast cancer. The CDR3 runs from the conserved cysteine through the conserved F or W.

j_call v_call cdr3_aa
TRBJ2-3 TRBV7-2 CASSPGSHSDTQYF
TRBJ2-7 TRBV19 CASSMGGASYEQYF
TRBJ2-5 TRBV30 CAWSVSYPGSRYF
TRBJ2-3 TRBV5-1 CASSLRQGLAGGPDTQYF
TRBJ2-3 TRBV1 CTSSQRDPPRSTDTQYF
TRBJ2-2 TRBV15 CATSRSGVHTGELFF
TRBJ2-1 TRBV18 CASSPPVAVDNEQFF
TRBJ1-2 TRBV7-9 CASSIQGYGYTF
TRBJ2-7 TRBV5-1 CASSRETTYEQYF
TRBJ1-4 TRBV11-1 CASRAAATNEKLFF
TRBJ2-7 TRBV18 CASSPGEAYEQYF
TRBJ1-1 TRBV7-9 CASSQGGRIEAFF
TRBJ2-5 TRBV18 CASSPRTGETQYF
TRBJ1-2 TRBV6-1 CASSPGTEYGYTF
TRBJ2-7 TRBV4-3 CASSQAVYDNYEQYF
TRBJ2-7 TRBV5-4 CASSFRGSPSYEQYF
TRBJ2-3 TRBV7-7 CASSPGTSGTTDTQYF
TRBJ2-7 TRBV6-1 CASRERLAGLYEQYF
TRBJ1-3 TRBV7-9 CASSLPQGFAGNTIYF
TRBJ2-3 TRBV19 CASSPRNSPLSGSTDTQYF
TRBJ1-1 TRBV5-1 CASRPLGSSGTEAFF
TRBJ2-3 TRBV10-3 CATGVGTDTQYF
TRBJ1-5 TRBV6-5 CASGEVRGQPQHF
TRBJ1-2 TRBV30 CAWSPGRTERTF
TRBJ2-7 TRBV5-4 CASSTPSGGPTYEQYF
TRBJ2-2 TRBV7-8 CASSPRRTSGRAVAGELFF
TRBJ2-7 TRBV28 CASSPRTGGSYEQYF
TRBJ1-2 TRBV19 CASSRGYGYTF
TRBJ2-7 TRBV15 CATSSPEYEQYF
TRBJ1-2 TRBV19 CASSPLTGRDLNYGYTF
TRBJ1-4 TRBV5-1 CASSLTPSGEKLFF